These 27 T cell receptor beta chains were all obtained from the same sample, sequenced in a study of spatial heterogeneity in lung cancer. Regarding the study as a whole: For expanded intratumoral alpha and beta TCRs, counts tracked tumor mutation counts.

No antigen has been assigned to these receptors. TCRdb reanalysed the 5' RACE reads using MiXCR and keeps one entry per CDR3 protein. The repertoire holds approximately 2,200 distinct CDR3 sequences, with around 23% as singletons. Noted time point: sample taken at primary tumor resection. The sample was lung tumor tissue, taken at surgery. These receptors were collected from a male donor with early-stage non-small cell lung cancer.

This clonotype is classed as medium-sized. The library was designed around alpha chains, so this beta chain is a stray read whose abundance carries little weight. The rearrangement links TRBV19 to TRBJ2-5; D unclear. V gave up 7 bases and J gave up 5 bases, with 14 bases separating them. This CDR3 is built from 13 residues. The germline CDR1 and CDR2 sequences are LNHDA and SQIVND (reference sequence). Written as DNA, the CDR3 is TGTGCCAGTACCCAGTACGGCGGTGAGACCCAGTACTTC. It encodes CASTQYGGETQYF.

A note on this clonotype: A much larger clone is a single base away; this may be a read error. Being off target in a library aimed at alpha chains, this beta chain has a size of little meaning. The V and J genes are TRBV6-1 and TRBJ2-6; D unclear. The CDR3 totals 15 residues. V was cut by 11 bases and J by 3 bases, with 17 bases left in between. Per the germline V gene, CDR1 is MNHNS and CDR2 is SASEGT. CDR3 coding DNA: TGTGCCGGCACCAAGGTCGTCTTTGGGGCCAACGTCCTGACTTTC. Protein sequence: CAGTKVVFGANVLTF.

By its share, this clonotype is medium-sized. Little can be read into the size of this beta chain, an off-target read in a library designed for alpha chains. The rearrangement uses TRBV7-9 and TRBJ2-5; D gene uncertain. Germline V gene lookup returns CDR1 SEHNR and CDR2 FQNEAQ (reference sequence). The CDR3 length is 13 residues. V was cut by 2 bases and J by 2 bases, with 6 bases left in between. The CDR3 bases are TGTGCCAGCAGCTTAAGAGAACAAGAGACCCAGTACTTC. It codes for CASSLREQETQYF.

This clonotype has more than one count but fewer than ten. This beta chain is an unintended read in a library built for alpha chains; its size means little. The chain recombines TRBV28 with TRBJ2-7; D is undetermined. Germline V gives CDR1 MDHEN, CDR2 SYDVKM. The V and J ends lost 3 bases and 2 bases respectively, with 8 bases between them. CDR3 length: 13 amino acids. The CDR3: CASSLTFPYEQYF. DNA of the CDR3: TGTGCCAGCAGTTTGACTTTCCCCTACGAGCAGTACTTC.

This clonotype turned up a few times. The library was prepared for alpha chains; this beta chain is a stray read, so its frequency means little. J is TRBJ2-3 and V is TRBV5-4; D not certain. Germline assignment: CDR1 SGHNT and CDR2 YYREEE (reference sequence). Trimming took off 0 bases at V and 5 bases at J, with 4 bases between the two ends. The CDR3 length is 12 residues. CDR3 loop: CASSLGGDTQYF. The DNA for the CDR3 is TGTGCCAGCAGCTTGGGAGGAGATACGCAGTATTTT.

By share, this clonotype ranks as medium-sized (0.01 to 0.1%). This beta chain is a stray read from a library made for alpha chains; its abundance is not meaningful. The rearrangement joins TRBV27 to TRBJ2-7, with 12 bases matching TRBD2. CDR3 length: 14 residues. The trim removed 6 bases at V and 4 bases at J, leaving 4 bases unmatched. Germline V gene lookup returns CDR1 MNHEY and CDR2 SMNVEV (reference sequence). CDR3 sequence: CASRTGTSGYEQYF. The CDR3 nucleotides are TGTGCCAGCAGGACCGGGACTAGCGGGTACGAGCAGTACTTC.

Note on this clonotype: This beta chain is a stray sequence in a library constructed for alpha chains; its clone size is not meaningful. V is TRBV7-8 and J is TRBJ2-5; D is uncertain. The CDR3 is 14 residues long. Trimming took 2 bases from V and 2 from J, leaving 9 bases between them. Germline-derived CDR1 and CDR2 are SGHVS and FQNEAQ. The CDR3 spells CASSLKAPQETQYF. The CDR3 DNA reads TGTGCCAGCAGCTTAAAGGCACCACAAGAGACCCAGTACTTC.

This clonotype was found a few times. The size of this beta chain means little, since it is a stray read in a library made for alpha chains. The CDR3 is CASSFLAGTDTQYF. The CDR3 bases are TGTGCCAGCAGTTTTCTAGCGGGAACAGATACGCAGTATTTT. This chain connects TRBV28 to TRBJ2-3; TRBD2 agrees at 9 bases. The CDR3 consists of 14 residues. V lost 3 bases and J lost 3; bases outside the gene matches: 1. The germline gives CDR1 MDHEN, CDR2 SYDVKM. The variable domain in full, with the rest retrieved from reference TRBV28 and TRBJ2-3, is DVKVTQSSRYLVKRTGEKVFLECVQDMDHENMFWYRQDPGLGLRLIYFSYDVKMKEKGDIPEGYSVSREKKERFSLILESASTNQTSMYLCASSFLAGTDTQYFGPGTRLTVL.

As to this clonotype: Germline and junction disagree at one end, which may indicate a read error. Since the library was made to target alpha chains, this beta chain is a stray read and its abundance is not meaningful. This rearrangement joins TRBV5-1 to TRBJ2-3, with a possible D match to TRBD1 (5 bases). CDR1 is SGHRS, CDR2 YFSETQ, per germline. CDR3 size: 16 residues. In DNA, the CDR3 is TGCGCCAGCAGCTTGGGTCTGTGGGGCAGCACAGATACGCTGTATTTT. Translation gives CASSLGLWGSTDTLYF.

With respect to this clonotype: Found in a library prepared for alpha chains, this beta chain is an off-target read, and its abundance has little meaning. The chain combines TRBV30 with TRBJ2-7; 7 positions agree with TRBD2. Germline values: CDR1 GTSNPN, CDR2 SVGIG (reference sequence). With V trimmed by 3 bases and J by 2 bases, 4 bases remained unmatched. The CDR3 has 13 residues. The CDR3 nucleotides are TGTGCCTGGAGCCCGGGGGGACCCTACGAGCAGTACTTC. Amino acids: CAWSPGGPYEQYF.

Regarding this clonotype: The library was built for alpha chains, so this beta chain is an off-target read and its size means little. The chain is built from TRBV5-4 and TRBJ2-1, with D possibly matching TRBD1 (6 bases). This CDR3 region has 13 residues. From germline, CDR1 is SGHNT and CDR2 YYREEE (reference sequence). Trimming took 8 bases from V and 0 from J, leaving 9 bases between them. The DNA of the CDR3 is TGTGCCAGTAGACAGGACTCCTACAATGAGCAGTTCTTC. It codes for CASRQDSYNEQFF.

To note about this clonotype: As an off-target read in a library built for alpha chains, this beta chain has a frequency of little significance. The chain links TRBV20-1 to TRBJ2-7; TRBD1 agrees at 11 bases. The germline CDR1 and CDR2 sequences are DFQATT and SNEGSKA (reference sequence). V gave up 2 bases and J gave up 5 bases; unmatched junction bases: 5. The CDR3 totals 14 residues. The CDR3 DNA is TGCAGTGCTAGAACAGGACAGGGGGCTAACGAGCAGTACTTC. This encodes CSARTGQGANEQYF.

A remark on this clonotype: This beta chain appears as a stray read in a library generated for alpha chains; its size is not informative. In nucleotides, the CDR3 is TGCGCCAGCAGTGAGGCCTTCCGGGAGGGCGAGCAGTACTTC. As protein: CASSEAFREGEQYF. V and J are TRBV10-2 and TRBJ2-7; 8 positions match TRBD2. CDR3 length: 14 residues. Trimming took 2 bases from V and 6 from J; bases not matched to a gene: 6. Germline V gene data show CDR1 as WSHSY and CDR2 as SAAADI.

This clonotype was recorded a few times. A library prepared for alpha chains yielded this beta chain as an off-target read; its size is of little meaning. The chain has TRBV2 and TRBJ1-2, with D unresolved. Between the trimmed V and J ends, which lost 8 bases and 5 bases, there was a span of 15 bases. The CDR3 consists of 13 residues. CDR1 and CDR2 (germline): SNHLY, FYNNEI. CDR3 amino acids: CASQPQDDYGYTF. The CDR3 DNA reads TGTGCCAGCCAGCCCCAGGACGATTATGGCTACACCTTC.

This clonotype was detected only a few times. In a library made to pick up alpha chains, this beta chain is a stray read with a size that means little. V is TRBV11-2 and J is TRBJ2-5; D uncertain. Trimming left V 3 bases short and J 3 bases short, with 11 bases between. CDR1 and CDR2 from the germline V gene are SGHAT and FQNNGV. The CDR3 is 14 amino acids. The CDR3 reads CASSFSSNEETQYF. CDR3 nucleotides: TGTGCCAGCAGCTTTAGCTCAAACGAAGAGACCCAGTACTTC. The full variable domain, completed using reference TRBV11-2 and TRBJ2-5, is EAGVAQSPRYKIIEKRQSVAFWCNPISGHATLYWYQQILGQGPKLLIQFQNNGVVDDSQLPKDRFSAERLKGVDSTLKIQPAKLEDSAVYLCASSFSSNEETQYFGPGTRLLVL.

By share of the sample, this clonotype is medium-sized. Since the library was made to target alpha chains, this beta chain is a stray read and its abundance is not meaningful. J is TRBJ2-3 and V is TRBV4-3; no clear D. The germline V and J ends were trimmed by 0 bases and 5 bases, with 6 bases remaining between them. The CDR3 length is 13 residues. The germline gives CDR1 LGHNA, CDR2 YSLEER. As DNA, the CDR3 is TGCGCCAGCAGCCAAGATCCAGGAGATACGCAGTATTTT. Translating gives CASSQDPGDTQYF.

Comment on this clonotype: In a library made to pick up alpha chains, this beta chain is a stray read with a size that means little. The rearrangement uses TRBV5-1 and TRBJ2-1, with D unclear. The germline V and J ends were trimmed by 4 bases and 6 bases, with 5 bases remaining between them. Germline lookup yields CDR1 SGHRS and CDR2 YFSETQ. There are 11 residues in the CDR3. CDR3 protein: CASSRSNEQFF. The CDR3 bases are TGCGCCAGCAGCCGATCCAATGAGCAGTTCTTC.

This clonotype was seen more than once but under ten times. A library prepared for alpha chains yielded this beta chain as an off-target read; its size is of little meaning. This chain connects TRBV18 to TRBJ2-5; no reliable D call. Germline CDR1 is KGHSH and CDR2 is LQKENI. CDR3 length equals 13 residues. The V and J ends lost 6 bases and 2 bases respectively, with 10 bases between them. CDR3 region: CASSQVVQETQYF. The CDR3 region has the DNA TGTGCCAGCTCGCAAGTTGTACAAGAGACCCAGTACTTC.

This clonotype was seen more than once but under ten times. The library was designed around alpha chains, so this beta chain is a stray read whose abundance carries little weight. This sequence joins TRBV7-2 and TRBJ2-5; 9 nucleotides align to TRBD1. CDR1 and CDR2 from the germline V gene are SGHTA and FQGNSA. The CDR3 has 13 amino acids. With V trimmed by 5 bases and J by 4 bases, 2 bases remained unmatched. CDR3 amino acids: CASSPTGGETQYF. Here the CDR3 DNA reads TGTGCCAGCAGCCCGACAGGGGGAGAGACCCAGTACTTC.

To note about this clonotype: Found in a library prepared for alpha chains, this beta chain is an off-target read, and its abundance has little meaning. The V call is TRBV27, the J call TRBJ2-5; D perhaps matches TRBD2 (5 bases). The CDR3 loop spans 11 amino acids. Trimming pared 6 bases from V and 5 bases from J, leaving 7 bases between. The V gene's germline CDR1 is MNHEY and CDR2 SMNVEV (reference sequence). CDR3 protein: CASSRGETQYF. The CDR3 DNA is TGTGCCAGCAGCCGAGGGGAGACCCAGTACTTC.

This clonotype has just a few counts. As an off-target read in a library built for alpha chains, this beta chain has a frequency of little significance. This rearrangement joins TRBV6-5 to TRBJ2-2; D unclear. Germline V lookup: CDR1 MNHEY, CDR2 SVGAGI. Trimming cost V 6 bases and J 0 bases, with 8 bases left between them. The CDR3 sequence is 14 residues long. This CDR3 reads CASRAWSNTGELFF. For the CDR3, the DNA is TGTGCCAGCAGGGCATGGTCGAACACCGGGGAGCTGTTTTTT.

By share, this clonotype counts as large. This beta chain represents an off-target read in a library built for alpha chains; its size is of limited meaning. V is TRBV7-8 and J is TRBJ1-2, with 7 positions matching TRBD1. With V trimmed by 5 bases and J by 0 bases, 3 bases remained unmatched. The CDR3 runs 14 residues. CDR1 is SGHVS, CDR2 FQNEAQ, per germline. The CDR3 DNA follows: TGTGCCAGCAGCGAGAGGGGGCCTAACTATGGCTACACCTTC. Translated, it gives CASSERGPNYGYTF.

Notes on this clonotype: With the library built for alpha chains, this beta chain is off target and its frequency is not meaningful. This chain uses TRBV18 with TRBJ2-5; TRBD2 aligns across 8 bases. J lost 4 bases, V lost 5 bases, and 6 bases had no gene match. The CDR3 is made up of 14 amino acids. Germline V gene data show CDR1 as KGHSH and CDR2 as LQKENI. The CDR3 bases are TGTGCCAGCTCATTCGGGGGGGCCGGAGAGACCCAGTACTTC. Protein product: CASSFGGAGETQYF.

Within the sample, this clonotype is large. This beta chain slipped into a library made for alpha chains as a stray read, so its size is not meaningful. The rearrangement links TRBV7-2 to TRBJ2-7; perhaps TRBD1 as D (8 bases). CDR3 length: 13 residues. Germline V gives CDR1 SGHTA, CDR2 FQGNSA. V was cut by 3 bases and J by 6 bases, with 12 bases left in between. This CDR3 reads CASSLDREGEQYF. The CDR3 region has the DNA TGTGCCAGCAGCTTGGACAGGGAGGGCGAGCAGTACTTC.

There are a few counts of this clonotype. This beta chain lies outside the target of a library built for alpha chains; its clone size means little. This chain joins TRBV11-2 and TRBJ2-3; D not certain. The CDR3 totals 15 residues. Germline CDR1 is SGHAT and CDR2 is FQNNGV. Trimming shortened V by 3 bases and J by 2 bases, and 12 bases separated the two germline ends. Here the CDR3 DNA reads TGTGCCAGCAGCTTCCGGGCGCCCACCACAGATACGCAGTATTTT. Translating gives CASSFRAPTTDTQYF.

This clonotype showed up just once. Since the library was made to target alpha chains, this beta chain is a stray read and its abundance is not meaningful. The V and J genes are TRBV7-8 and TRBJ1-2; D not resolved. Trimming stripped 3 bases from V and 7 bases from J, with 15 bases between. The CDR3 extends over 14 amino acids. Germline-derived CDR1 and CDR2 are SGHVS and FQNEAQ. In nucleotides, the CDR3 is TGTGCCAGCAGCTTTGGCGGACGAGCCCGTGGCTACACCTTC. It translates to CASSFGGRARGYTF.

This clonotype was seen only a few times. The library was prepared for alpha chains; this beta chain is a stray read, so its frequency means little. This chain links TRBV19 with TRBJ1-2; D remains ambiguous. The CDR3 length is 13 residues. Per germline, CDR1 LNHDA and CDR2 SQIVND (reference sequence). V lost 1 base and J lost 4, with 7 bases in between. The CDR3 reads CASSIATAYGYTF. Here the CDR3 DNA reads TGTGCCAGTAGTATAGCGACGGCCTATGGCTACACCTTC.